This TCR beta chain emerged from a study of T-cell memory formation after mild COVID-19. Across the whole study: TCR clusters mostly belonged to single donors. Notes on the study in general: Chiefly within CM and EM were the contracting CD4+ clones; CD8+ ones were within EMRA.

This clonotype was picked up a small number of times. No antigen is known for it. 5'RACE, which relied on constant-segment primers, yielded TCR alpha and TCR beta cDNA libraries carrying sample barcodes and UMIs. TCRdb re-analysed the 5' RACE reads in MiXCR, keeping a single row per CDR3 protein. The sample has nearly 110,000 distinct CDR3 sequences; about 17% are singletons. This CDR3 has 16 amino acids. J lost 4 bases, V lost 0 bases, and 5 bases had no gene match. Germline V CDR1 and CDR2: LGHNA, YSLEER. The sample consisted of PBMCs or a T cell subset sorted from them (not recorded which). This sequence was found in an adult woman who had mild COVID-19 (a few samples of this study predate the infection). Cell type and time point are not known. The rearrangement joins TRBV4-3 to TRBJ2-3; 9 nucleotides line up with TRBD1. CDR3 in DNA: TGCGCCAGCAGCCAAGATTACAGGGGGCCTGCAGATACGCAGTATTTT. The encoded protein is CASSQDYRGPADTQYF.